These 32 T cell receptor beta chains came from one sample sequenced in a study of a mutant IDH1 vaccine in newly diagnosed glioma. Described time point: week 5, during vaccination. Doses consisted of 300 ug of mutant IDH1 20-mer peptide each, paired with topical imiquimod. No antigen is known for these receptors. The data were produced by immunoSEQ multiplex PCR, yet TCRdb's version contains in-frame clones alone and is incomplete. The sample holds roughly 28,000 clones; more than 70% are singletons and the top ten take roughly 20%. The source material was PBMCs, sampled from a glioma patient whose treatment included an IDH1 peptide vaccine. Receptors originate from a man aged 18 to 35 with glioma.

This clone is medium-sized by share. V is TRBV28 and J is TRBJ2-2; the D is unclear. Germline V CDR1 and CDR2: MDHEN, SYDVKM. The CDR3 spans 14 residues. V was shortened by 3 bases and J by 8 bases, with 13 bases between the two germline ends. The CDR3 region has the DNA TGTGCCAGCAGTTTTTCGTCGAGAGATGGGGAGCTGTTTTTT. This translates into CASSFSSRDGELFF.

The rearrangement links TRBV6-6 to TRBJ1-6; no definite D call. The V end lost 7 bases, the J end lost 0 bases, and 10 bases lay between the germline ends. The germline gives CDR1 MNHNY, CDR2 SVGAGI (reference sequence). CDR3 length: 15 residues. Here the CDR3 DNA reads TGTGCCAGCACTCCCCAGAGCTCCTATAATTCACCCCTCCACTTT. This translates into CASTPQSSYNSPLHF.

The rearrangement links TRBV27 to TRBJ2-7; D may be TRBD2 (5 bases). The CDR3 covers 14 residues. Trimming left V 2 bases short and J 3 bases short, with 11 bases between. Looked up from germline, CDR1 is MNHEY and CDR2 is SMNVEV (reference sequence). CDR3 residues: CASSLRGKVYEQYF. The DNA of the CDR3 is TGTGCCAGCAGTTTACGAGGGAAAGTCTACGAGCAGTACTTC.

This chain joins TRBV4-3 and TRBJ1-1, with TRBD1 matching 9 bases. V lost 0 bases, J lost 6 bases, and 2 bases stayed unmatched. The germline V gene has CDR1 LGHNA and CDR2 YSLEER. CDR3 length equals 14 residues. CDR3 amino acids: CASSQDRTGAEAFF. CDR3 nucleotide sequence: TGCGCCAGCAGCCAAGATCGGACAGGGGCTGAAGCTTTCTTT.

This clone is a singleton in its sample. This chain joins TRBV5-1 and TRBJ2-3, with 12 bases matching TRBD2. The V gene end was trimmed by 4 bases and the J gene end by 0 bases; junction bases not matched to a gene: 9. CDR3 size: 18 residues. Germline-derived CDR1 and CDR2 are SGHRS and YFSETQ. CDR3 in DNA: TGCGCCAGCAGCGGAACTAGCGGGAGGTACCTAAGCACAGATACGCAGTATTTT. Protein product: CASSGTSGRYLSTDTQYF.

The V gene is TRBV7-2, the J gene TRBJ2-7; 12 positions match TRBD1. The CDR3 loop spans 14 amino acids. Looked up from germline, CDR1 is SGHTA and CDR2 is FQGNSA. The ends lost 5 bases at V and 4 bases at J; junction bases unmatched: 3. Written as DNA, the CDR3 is TGTGCCAGCAGCCGGGACAGGGGGCGATACGAGCAGTACTTC. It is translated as CASSRDRGRYEQYF.

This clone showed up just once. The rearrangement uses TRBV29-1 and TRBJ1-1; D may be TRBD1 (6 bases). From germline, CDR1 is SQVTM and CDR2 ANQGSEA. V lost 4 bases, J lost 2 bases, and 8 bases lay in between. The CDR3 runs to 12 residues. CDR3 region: CSVGDINTEAFF. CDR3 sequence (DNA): TGCAGCGTTGGGGACATAAACACTGAAGCTTTCTTT.

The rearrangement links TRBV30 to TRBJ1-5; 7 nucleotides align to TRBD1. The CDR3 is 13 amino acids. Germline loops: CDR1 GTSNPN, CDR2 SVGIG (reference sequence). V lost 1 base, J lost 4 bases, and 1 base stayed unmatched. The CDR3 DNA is TGTGCCTGGAGTGCGGACAGGAATCAGCCCCAGCATTTT. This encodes CAWSADRNQPQHF. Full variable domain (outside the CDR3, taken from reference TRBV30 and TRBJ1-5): SQTIHQWPATLVQPVGSPLSLECTVEGTSNPNLYWYRQAAGRGLQLLFYSVGIGQISSEVPQNLSASRPQDRQFILSSKKLLLSDSGFYLCAWSADRNQPQHFGDGTRLSIL.

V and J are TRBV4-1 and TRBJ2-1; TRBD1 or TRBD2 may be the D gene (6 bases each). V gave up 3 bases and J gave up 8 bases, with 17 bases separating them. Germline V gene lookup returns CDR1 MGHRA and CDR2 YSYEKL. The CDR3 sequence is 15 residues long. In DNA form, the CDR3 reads TGCGCCAGCAGCCAGGTGGCGGGACATTCGGATGAGCAGTTCTTC. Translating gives CASSQVAGHSDEQFF.

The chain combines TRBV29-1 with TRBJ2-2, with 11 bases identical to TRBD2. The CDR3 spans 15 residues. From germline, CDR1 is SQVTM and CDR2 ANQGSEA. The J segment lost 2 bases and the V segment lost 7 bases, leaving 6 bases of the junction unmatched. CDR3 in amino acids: CSGYGTSGNTGELFF. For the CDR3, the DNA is TGCAGCGGATACGGGACTAGCGGCAACACCGGGGAGCTGTTTTTT.

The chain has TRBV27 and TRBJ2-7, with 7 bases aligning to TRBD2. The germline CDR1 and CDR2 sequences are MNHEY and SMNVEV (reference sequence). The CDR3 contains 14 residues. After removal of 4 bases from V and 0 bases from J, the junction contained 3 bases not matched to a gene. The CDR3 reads CASSSTSASYEQYF. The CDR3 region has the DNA TGTGCCAGCAGTTCCACTAGCGCCTCCTACGAGCAGTACTTC.

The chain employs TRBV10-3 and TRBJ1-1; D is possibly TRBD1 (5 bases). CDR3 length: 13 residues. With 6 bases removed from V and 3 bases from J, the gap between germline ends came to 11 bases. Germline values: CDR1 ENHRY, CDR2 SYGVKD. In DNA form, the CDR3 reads TGTGCCATCAGAGCCGACAGAGACACTGAAGCTTTCTTT. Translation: CAIRADRDTEAFF.

This CDR3 reads CASSLDLGTGVNTEAFF. CDR3 coding DNA: TGCGCCAGCAGCTTGGACCTGGGGACAGGGGTGAACACTGAAGCTTTCTTT. This sequence joins TRBV5-1 and TRBJ1-1, with 10 bases matching TRBD1. The CDR3 is 17 residues long. V was pared by 0 bases and J by 0 bases, with 5 bases of the junction left unmatched. The V gene's germline CDR1 is SGHRS and CDR2 YFSETQ. Full variable domain (missing parts from reference TRBV5-1 and TRBJ1-1): KAGVTQTPRYLIKTRGQQVTLSCSPISGHRSVSWYQQTPGQGLQFLFEYFSETQRNKGNFPGRFSGRQFSNSRSEMNVSTLELGDSALYLCASSLDLGTGVNTEAFFGQGTRLTVV.

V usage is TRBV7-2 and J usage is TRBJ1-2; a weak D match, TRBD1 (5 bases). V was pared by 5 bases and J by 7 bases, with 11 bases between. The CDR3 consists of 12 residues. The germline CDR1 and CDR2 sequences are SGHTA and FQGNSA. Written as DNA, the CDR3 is TGTGCCAGCAGCCCCCTGGGGGGTGGCTACACCTTC. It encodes CASSPLGGGYTF. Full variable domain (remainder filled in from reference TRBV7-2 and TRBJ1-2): GAGVSQSPSNKVTEKGKDVELRCDPISGHTALYWYRQSLGQGLEFLIYFQGNSAPDKSGLPSDRFSAERTGGSVSTLTIQRTQQEDSAVYLCASSPLGGGYTFGSGTRLTVV.

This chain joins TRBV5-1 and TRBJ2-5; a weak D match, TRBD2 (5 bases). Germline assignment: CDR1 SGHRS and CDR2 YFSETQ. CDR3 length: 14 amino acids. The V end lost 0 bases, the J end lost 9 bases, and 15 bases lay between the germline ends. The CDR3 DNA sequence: TGCGCCAGCAGCTTGGGTGTGGAGGTGGTAGCCCAGTACTTC. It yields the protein CASSLGVEVVAQYF.

The CDR3 nucleotides read TGCGCCAGCAGCTTGGCACAGGTAGGGAATGAGCAGTTCTTC. Residues: CASSLAQVGNEQFF. This chain connects TRBV5-1 to TRBJ2-1, with D perhaps TRBD1 (5 bases). This CDR3 has 14 amino acids. V lost 0 bases to trimming and J lost 7 bases, with 11 bases between them. Looked up from germline, CDR1 is SGHRS and CDR2 is YFSETQ.

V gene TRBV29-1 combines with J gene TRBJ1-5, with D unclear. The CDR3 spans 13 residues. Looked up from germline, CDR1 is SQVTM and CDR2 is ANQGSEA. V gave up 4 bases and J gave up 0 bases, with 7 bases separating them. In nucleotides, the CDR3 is TGCAGCGTTGGTGAGGGTAGCAATCAGCCCCAGCATTTT. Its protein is CSVGEGSNQPQHF.

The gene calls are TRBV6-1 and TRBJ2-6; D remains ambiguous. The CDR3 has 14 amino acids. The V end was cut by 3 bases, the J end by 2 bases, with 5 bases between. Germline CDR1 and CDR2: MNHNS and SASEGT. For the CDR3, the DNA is TGTGCCAGCAGTGAGACTGCTGGGGCCAACGTCCTGACTTTC. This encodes CASSETAGANVLTF.

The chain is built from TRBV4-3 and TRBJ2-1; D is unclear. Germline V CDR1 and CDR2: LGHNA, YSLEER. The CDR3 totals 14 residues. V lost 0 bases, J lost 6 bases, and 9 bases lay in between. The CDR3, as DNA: TGCGCCAGCAGCCAAGATGCTAGGCGCAATGAGCAGTTCTTC. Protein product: CASSQDARRNEQFF.

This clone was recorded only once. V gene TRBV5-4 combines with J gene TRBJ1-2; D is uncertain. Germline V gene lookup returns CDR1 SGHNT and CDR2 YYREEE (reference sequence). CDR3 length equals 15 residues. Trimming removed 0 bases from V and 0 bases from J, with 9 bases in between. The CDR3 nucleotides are TGTGCCAGCAGCTTGGTAGGGCGAGCTAACTATGGCTACACCTTC. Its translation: CASSLVGRANYGYTF.

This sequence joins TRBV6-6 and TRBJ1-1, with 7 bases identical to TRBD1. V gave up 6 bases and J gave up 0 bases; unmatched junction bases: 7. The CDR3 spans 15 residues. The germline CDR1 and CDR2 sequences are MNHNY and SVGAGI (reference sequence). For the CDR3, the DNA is TGTGCCAGCAGCAACCGGACAGGTATGAACACTGAAGCTTTCTTT. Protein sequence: CASSNRTGMNTEAFF.

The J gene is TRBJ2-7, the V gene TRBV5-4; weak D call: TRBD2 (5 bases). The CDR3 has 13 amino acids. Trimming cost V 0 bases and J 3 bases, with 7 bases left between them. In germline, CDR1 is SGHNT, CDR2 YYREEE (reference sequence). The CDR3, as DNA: TGTGCCAGCAGCTTGGAGCGGATCTACGAGCAGTACTTC. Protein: CASSLERIYEQYF. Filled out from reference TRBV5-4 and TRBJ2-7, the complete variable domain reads ETGVTQSPTHLIKTRGQQVTLRCSSQSGHNTVSWYQQALGQGPQFIFQYYREEENGRGNFPPRFSGLQFPNYSSELNVNALELDDSALYLCASSLERIYEQYFGPGTRLTVT.

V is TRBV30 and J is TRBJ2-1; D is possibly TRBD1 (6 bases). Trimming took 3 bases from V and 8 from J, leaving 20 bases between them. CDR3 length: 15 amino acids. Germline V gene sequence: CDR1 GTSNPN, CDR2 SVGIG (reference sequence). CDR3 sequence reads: CAWSAVGGKRDEQFF. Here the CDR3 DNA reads TGTGCCTGGAGCGCGGTAGGGGGAAAGAGGGATGAGCAGTTCTTC.

CDR3 sequence: CASSPPGATEAFF. As DNA, the CDR3 is TGTGCCAGCTCACCACCTGGTGCTACTGAAGCTTTCTTT. The chain carries TRBV18 and TRBJ1-1; D call uncertain. This CDR3 contains 13 residues. The V gene lost 0 bases and the J gene lost 5 bases, with 7 bases spanning the gap. Germline CDR1 and CDR2: KGHSH and LQKENI.

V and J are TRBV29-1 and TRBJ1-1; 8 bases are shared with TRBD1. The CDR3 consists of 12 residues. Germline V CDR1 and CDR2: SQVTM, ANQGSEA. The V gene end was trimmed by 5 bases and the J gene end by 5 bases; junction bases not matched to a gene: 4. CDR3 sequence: CSVRTGWTEAFF. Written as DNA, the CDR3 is TGCAGCGTTAGGACAGGGTGGACTGAAGCTTTCTTT.

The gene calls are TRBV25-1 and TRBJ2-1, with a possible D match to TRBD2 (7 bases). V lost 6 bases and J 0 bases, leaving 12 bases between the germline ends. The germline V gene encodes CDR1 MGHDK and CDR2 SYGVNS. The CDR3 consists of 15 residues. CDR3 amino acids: CASRGGGSSYNEQFF. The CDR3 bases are TGTGCCAGCAGAGGGGGGGGGTCCTCCTACAATGAGCAGTTCTTC.

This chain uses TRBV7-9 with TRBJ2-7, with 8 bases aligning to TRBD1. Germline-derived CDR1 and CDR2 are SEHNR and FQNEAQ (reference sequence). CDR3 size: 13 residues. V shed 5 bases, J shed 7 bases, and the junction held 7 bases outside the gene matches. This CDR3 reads CASSTTDRVEQYF. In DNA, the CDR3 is TGTGCCAGCAGCACAACGGACAGGGTGGAGCAGTACTTC. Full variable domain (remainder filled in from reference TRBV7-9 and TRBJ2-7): DTGVSQNPRHKITKRGQNVTFRCDPISEHNRLYWYRQTLGQGPEFLTYFQNEAQLEKSRLLSDRFSAERPKGSFSTLEIQRTEQGDSAMYLCASSTTDRVEQYFGPGTRLTVT.

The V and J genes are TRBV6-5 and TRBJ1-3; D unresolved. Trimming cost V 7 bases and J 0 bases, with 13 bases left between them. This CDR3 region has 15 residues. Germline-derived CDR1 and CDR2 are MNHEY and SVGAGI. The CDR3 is CASIAGRSSGNTIYF. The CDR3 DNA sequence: TGTGCCAGCATAGCCGGGCGTAGCTCTGGAAACACCATATATTTT.

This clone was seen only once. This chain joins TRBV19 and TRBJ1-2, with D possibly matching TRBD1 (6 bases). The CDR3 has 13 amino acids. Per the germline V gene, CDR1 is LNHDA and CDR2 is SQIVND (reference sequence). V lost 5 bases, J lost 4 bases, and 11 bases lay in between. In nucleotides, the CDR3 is TGTGCCAGTAGTCCGACAGGATCCTATGGCTACACCTTC. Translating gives CASSPTGSYGYTF.

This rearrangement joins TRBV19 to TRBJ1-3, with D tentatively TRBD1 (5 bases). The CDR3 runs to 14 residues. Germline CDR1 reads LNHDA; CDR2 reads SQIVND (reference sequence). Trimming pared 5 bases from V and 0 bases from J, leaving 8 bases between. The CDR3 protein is CASSWGNSGNTIYF. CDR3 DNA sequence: TGTGCCAGTAGTTGGGGCAACTCTGGAAACACCATATATTTT.

For the CDR3, the DNA is TGCGCCAGCAGCCAAGTCTACGCCCAACTAGCGGGAGGAAGTGAGCAGTTCTTC. Amino acids: CASSQVYAQLAGGSEQFF. The gene calls are TRBV4-3 and TRBJ2-1; TRBD2 matches 12 bases. Germline lookup yields CDR1 LGHNA and CDR2 YSLEER. The CDR3 runs to 18 residues. The J segment lost 9 bases and the V segment lost 1 base, leaving 13 bases of the junction unmatched.

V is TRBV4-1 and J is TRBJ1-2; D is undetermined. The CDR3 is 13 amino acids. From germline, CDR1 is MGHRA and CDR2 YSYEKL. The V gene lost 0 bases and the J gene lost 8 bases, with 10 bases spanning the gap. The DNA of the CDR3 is TGCGCCAGCAGCCAAGATAGGACGGGGGGCTACACCTTC. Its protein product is CASSQDRTGGYTF.